This T cell receptor (beta chain) originates from a study of blood T cells in healthy people across ages. Then a second PCR, running roughly 7 to 11 cycles, was carried out with a sample-barcoded 5' primer and a J-beta primer mix. TCRdb fed the 5' RACE reads into MiXCR, producing one record per CDR3 protein. The sample gives about 1 million distinct CDR3 sequences, under 55% of which show up once; approximately 19% is in the top ten. This TCR derives from a woman aged 60 to 75 in good health. Sequenced: blood.

CDR3 amino acids: CAWRKGPNSPLHF. CDR3 in DNA: TGTGCCTGGAGAAAGGGGCCGAATTCACCCCTCCACTTT. The gene calls are TRBV30 and TRBJ1-6, with a weak D call TRBD1 (5 bases). The germline V gene has CDR1 GTSNPN and CDR2 SVGIG (reference sequence). This CDR3 has 13 residues. V was trimmed by 3 bases and J by 7 bases, leaving 10 bases between them. Together with reference TRBV30 and TRBJ1-6, the CDR3 gives the full variable domain: SQTIHQWPATLVQPVGSPLSLECTVEGTSNPNLYWYRQAAGRGLQLLFYSVGIGQISSEVPQNLSASRPQDRQFILSSKKLLLSDSGFYLCAWRKGPNSPLHFGNGTRLTVT.